The T cell receptor beta chain described here comes from a study of T cell responses to AZD1222 COVID-19 vaccine. The study's findings and limits: Only a handful of individuals given AZD1222 were seropositive at baseline. A rise in Spike-specific TCR breadth and depth followed two AZD1222 doses. There were vaccine-associated CD4 TCRs across spike, dominant at 160-218 and 743-854. Among the donors, most were white British and more were female, and clonal diversity was possibly underestimated.

Germline V gene lookup returns CDR1 GTSNPN and CDR2 SVGIG (reference sequence). Germline trimming cut 0 bases from V and 6 bases from J; bases unmatched to any gene: 7. The CDR3 runs to 14 residues. Produced via immunoSEQ multiplex PCR; TCRdb's table is partial and in-frame only. Of about 180,000 clones in the sample, approximately 86% are singletons; the top ten hold 0.49%. Notes on this clone: Its antigen remains unidentified.

The specimen was peripheral blood, collected on day 0 of AZD1222 vaccination. The chain combines TRBV30 with TRBJ2-5; 7 positions agree with TRBD1. This clonotype was obtained from an adult in good health. In DNA, the CDR3 is TGTGCCTGGAGTGTAGGGGGCCTCGAGAAGACCCAGTACTTC. Its translation: CAWSVGGLEKTQYF.